Below, 26 T cell receptor beta chains from the same sample are listed, as sequenced in a study of blood T cell repertoires in COVID-19. Some clones are missing from TCRdb's copy, which holds only in-frame ones; the method was immunoSEQ multiplex PCR. This table has roughly 220,000 clones, roughly 90% appearing once. Sequenced input: PBMCs or T cells enriched from blood (not recorded which). The receptors stem from a man between 25 and 39 years old who had been exposed to COVID-19.

The J gene is TRBJ1-1, the V gene TRBV19, with 9 bases lining up with TRBD1. CDR1 is LNHDA and CDR2 is SQIVND in the germline V gene (reference sequence). This CDR3 has 14 residues. The V segment lost 3 bases and the J segment 7 bases; nucleotides outside the gene matches: 6. For the CDR3, the DNA is TGTGCCAGTAGTATCGGACAGGGGAAACGTGAAGCTTTCTTT. This sequence encodes CASSIGQGKREAFF.

This rearrangement joins TRBV5-6 to TRBJ2-1; the D is unclear. Germline CDR1 and CDR2: SGHDT and YYEEEE. Trimming took 2 bases from V and 7 from J, leaving 7 bases between them. CDR3 length: 12 residues. CDR3 region: CASSFSVNEQFF. Written as DNA, the CDR3 is TGTGCCAGCAGCTTCTCGGTGAATGAGCAGTTCTTC. The full variable domain, with the rest looked up from reference TRBV5-6 and TRBJ2-1, is DAGVTQSPTHLIKTRGQQVTLRCSPKSGHDTVSWYQQALGQGPQFIFQYYEEEERQRGNFPDRFSGHQFPNYSSELNVNALLLGDSALYLCASSFSVNEQFFGPGTRLTVL.

The J gene is TRBJ1-2, the V gene TRBV5-6; TRBD1 agrees at 9 bases. V lost 4 bases and J lost 4; bases outside the gene matches: 5. Germline-derived CDR1 and CDR2 are SGHDT and YYEEEE. The CDR3 sequence is 14 residues long. This CDR3 reads CASSAGQGAYGYTF. In nucleotides, the CDR3 is TGTGCCAGCAGCGCGGGACAGGGTGCCTATGGCTACACCTTC.

This clone has only one observation. The chain uses TRBV6-1 and TRBJ1-2; 9 bases line up with TRBD1. Germline values: CDR1 MNHNS, CDR2 SASEGT. V lost 3 bases, J lost 5 bases, and 4 bases stayed unmatched. This CDR3 spans 14 amino acids. CDR3 DNA sequence: TGTGCCAGCAGTGAGGGGACAGGGAGGTATGGCTACACCTTC. It codes for CASSEGTGRYGYTF.

The chain joins TRBV30 to TRBJ1-1; the D is unclear. The CDR3 loop spans 14 amino acids. The germline V gene encodes CDR1 GTSNPN and CDR2 SVGIG (reference sequence). The germline V and J ends were trimmed by 4 bases and 2 bases, with 14 bases remaining between them. CDR3 DNA: TGTGCCTGGACAGGCCAGCTATTCAACACTGAAGCTTTCTTT. It yields the protein CAWTGQLFNTEAFF.

The genes are TRBV12-5 and TRBJ2-4; 11 nucleotides agree with TRBD1. This CDR3 has 16 amino acids. V trimming: 4 bases; J trimming: 0 bases; junction bases outside the gene matches: 2. Germline V CDR1 and CDR2: LGHNT, FRNRAP. The CDR3 sequence is CASGSGQGAAKNIQYF. The CDR3 DNA sequence: TGTGCTAGTGGTTCAGGACAGGGGGCAGCCAAAAACATTCAGTACTTC.

This chain links TRBV18 with TRBJ1-2; D unclear. Trimming removed 1 base from V and 8 bases from J, with 14 bases in between. The CDR3 loop spans 14 amino acids. The germline gives CDR1 KGHSH, CDR2 LQKENI. The CDR3 is CASSPLSNVMGYTF. The CDR3 DNA reads TGTGCCAGCTCACCACTAAGCAACGTGATGGGCTACACCTTC.

The chain carries TRBV29-1 and TRBJ2-1, with 7 nucleotides matching TRBD2. V dropped 7 bases and J dropped 5; count of bases not matched to a gene: 11. The germline CDR1 and CDR2 sequences are SQVTM and ANQGSEA. This CDR3 comprises 14 residues. The CDR3 loop is CSADPGLPNNEQFF. In nucleotides, the CDR3 is TGCAGCGCCGACCCGGGACTACCCAACAATGAGCAGTTCTTC.

The gene calls are TRBV2 and TRBJ1-5; TRBD1 might be the D (5 bases). Germline V CDR1 and CDR2: SNHLY, FYNNEI. The CDR3 runs to 15 residues. The V end lost 8 bases, the J end lost 4 bases, and 18 bases lay between the germline ends. Written as DNA, the CDR3 is TGTGCCAGCGGCGGGGGAGTGGTACGGAATCAGCCCCAGCATTTT. Residues: CASGGGVVRNQPQHF.

The chain is built from TRBV10-3 and TRBJ1-5, with D unclear. The germline V gene has CDR1 ENHRY and CDR2 SYGVKD. Trimming took 5 bases from V and 7 from J, leaving 15 bases between them. The CDR3 is 14 amino acids. This chain's CDR3 is CAISTHSSGQPQHF. The CDR3 bases are TGTGCCATCAGTACCCACAGCTCTGGGCAGCCCCAGCATTTT.

This clone turned up a few times. The genes are TRBV10-2 and TRBJ1-5; a weak D match, TRBD1 (6 bases). The CDR3 has 14 amino acids. In germline, CDR1 is WSHSY, CDR2 SAAADI. The ends were cut back, 7 bases at V and 3 bases at J, with 13 bases in the middle. CDR3 nucleotide sequence: TGCGCCAGCAAGGGGGGGGCGTTCAATCAGCCCCAGCATTTT. Translation gives CASKGGAFNQPQHF.

The chain has TRBV11-2 and TRBJ2-3, with 8 positions matching TRBD2. Trimming at V came to 3 bases and at J to 7 bases, leaving 15 bases not matched to a gene. The CDR3 loop spans 17 amino acids. Germline loops: CDR1 SGHAT, CDR2 FQNNGV. The DNA of the CDR3 is TGTGCCAGCAGCTTGGGGTTGGGAGCGGGGGTCTTGCATACGCAGTATTTT. Translated, it gives CASSLGLGAGVLHTQYF.

This sequence joins TRBV30 and TRBJ1-6, with 9 bases that match TRBD1. CDR3 length equals 12 residues. Looked up from germline, CDR1 is GTSNPN and CDR2 is SVGIG (reference sequence). J lost 9 bases, V lost 8 bases, and 5 bases had no gene match. The CDR3 region has the DNA TGTGCCCTGGGGACAGGGCCTTCACCCCTCCACTTT. Protein product: CALGTGPSPLHF.

The V gene is TRBV9, the J gene TRBJ1-1, with 7 bases aligning to TRBD1. J gave up 4 bases and V 3 bases, and 6 bases lay outside the gene matches. The CDR3 sequence is 14 residues long. Germline CDR1 SGDLS, CDR2 YYNGEE. DNA of the CDR3: TGTGCCAGCAGCGGACAGGGAGCAGGCACTGAAGCTTTCTTT. It codes for CASSGQGAGTEAFF.

The rearrangement links TRBV11-2 to TRBJ2-7, with D hard to call. Germline-derived CDR1 and CDR2 are SGHAT and FQNNGV. This CDR3 has 14 residues. V was trimmed by 2 bases and J by 1 base, leaving 9 bases between them. DNA for the CDR3: TGTGCCAGCAGCTTAAATGTGAGATCCTACGAGCAGTACTTC. This codes for CASSLNVRSYEQYF.

The chain links TRBV19 to TRBJ2-2; D unclear. V lost 0 bases and J 4 bases, leaving 6 bases between the germline ends. This CDR3 has 14 amino acids. CDR1 is LNHDA and CDR2 is SQIVND in the germline V gene (reference sequence). The CDR3 DNA reads TGTGCCAGTAGTATAGAGCAGGTCACCGGGGAGCTGTTTTTT. It specifies CASSIEQVTGELFF.

The chain joins TRBV19 to TRBJ2-6, with 10 bases identical to TRBD1. The CDR3 is 16 residues long. The germline V gene has CDR1 LNHDA and CDR2 SQIVND (reference sequence). J was trimmed by 3 bases and V by 7 bases; bases with no gene match: 6. The DNA of the CDR3 is TGTGCCAGTAAAGGGACAGGGGTTAATGGGGCCAACGTCCTGACTTTC. Translating it yields CASKGTGVNGANVLTF.

This clone was observed a single time. J is TRBJ2-3 and V is TRBV11-3; possibly TRBD1 for D (5 bases). CDR3 length: 14 amino acids. Germline CDR1 reads SGHNT; CDR2 reads YENEEA. Trimming pared 5 bases from V and 12 bases from J, leaving 21 bases between. The CDR3, as DNA: TGTGCCAGCAGCCCAGCGACAGAGACATCCTCCCAGTATTTT. It yields the protein CASSPATETSSQYF.

The V gene is TRBV2, the J gene TRBJ2-3; 7 bases are a match to TRBD1. Germline CDR1 and CDR2: SNHLY and FYNNEI. The V segment lost 10 bases and the J segment 2 bases; nucleotides outside the gene matches: 6. The CDR3 covers 13 residues. The chain's CDR3 is CATADRDTDTQYF. The CDR3 DNA sequence: TGTGCCACGGCCGACAGGGACACAGATACGCAGTATTTT.

This chain connects TRBV6-1 to TRBJ2-1, with a tentative D call TRBD1 (6 bases). CDR1 is MNHNS, CDR2 SASEGT, per germline. V was pared by 4 bases and J by 4 bases, with 17 bases between. The CDR3 covers 16 residues. CDR3 nucleotide sequence: TGTGCCAGCAGTGCCGAGACAGGAGATAGTTACAATGAGCAGTTCTTC. Amino acids: CASSAETGDSYNEQFF.

This clone was counted between two and nine times. The V call is TRBV5-3, the J call TRBJ1-3; 7 nucleotides agree with TRBD1. TRBV5-3 belongs to the ORF category, with a function that is uncertain. CDR3 length: 16 amino acids. Trimming at V came to 4 bases and at J to 0 bases, leaving 7 bases not matched to a gene. DNA for the CDR3: TGTGCCAGAAGCCAAGCTGGGACAGTCTCTGGAAACACCATATATTTT. It specifies CARSQAGTVSGNTIYF.

This clone was picked up one time. The CDR3 DNA follows: TGTGCCAGCAGCTTCCACTACGAGCAGTACTTC. It translates to CASSFHYEQYF. This sequence joins TRBV5-5 and TRBJ2-7; no firm D call. Germline V gene lookup returns CDR1 SGHKS and CDR2 YYEKEE (reference sequence). Trimming left V 2 bases short and J 3 bases short, with 3 bases between. This CDR3 comprises 11 residues.

CDR3 sequence: CASSLGASGGFYETQYF. The CDR3 DNA sequence: TGTGCCAGCAGCTTAGGGGCTAGCGGGGGGTTTTACGAGACCCAGTACTTC. The chain combines TRBV7-6 with TRBJ2-5; 11 nucleotides align to TRBD2. The CDR3 is 17 amino acids. V lost 1 base, J lost 5 bases, and 9 bases stayed unmatched. Germline CDR1 reads SGHVS; CDR2 reads FNYEAQ.

The chain combines TRBV7-9 with TRBJ2-1, with 8 positions matching TRBD2. The CDR3 has 16 amino acids. The germline gives CDR1 SEHNR, CDR2 FQNEAQ (reference sequence). V shed 4 bases, J shed 6 bases, and the junction held 11 bases outside the gene matches. The DNA of the CDR3 is TGTGCCAGCAGCTCCCCGGCGGGGGGCCGGCGCAATGAGCAGTTCTTC. This codes for CASSSPAGGRRNEQFF.

The J gene is TRBJ2-7, the V gene TRBV5-6; TRBD2 might be the D (6 bases). This CDR3 contains 12 residues. Germline V gene data show CDR1 as SGHDT and CDR2 as YYEEEE. Trimming took 6 bases from V and 4 from J, leaving 11 bases between them. The CDR3 nucleotides are TGTGCCAGCATCGGGCGGGGTTACGAGCAGTACTTC. Its translation is CASIGRGYEQYF.

The V gene is TRBV9, the J gene TRBJ1-1; 8 bases match TRBD1. This CDR3 comprises 17 residues. The V and J ends lost 0 bases and 5 bases, in that order; junction bases with no gene match: 12. Germline V lookup: CDR1 SGDLS, CDR2 YYNGEE. CDR3 sequence reads: CASSVGTGRARDTEAFF. The CDR3 DNA reads TGTGCCAGCAGCGTAGGGACAGGGAGGGCGAGGGATACTGAAGCTTTCTTT. Using reference TRBV9 and TRBJ1-1 for the parts outside the CDR3, the full variable domain is DSGVTQTPKHLITATGQRVTLRCSPRSGDLSVYWYQQSLDQGLQFLIQYYNGEERAKGNILERFSAQQFPDLHSELNLSSLELGDSALYFCASSVGTGRARDTEAFFGQGTRLTVV.